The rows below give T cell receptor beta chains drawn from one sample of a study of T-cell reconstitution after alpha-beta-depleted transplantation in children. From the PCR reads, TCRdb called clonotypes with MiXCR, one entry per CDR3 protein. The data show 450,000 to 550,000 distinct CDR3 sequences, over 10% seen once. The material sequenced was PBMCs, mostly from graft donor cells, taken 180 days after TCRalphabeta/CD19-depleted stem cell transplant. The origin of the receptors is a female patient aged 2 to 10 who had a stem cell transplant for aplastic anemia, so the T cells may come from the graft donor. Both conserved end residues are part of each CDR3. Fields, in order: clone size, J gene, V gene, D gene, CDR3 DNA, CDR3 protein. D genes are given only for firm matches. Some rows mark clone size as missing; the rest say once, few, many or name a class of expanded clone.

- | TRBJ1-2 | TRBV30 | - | TGTGCCTGGAGAGTACTCGACCCTGGCTACACCTTC | CAWRVLDPGYTF
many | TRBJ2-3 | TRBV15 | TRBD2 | TGTGCCACCAGCAGAGATCGGGGCCCAGCGGGAGAACCAGATACGCAGTATTTT | CATSRDRGPAGEPDTQYF
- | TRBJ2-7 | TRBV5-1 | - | TGCGCCAGCAGCCCCCAGACACCAACAGCGGGCTCCTACGAGCAGTACTTC | CASSPQTPTAGSYEQYF
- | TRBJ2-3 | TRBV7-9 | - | TGTGCCAGCAGCGGGGGGACCCGGAGGGGCACAGATACGCAGTATTTT | CASSGGTRRGTDTQYF
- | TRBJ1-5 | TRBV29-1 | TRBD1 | TGCAGCGTCCGGGACAGGGATCTCTCCCAGCATTTT | CSVRDRDLSQHF
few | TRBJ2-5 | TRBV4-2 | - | TGTGCCAGCAGCCAAAGCACCGGTCTAGGGTCAGGCCAAGAGACCCAGTACTTC | CASSQSTGLGSGQETQYF
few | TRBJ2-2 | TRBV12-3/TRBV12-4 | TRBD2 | TGTGCCAGCACCAATCGGGTAGCGGGCATTACAGGGGAGCTGTTTTTT | CASTNRVAGITGELFF
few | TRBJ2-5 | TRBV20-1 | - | TGCAGTGCTAGCTACAGGCAAGAGACCCAGTACTTC | CSASYRQETQYF
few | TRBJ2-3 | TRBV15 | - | TGTGCCACCAGCAGAGATCGAGGTTGGGCCACTAGCACAGATACGCAGTATTTT | CATSRDRGWATSTDTQYF
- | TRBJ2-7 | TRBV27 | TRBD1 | TGTGCCAGCAGTTTATTTGGGACAGGGGGTACCTACGAGCAGTACTTC | CASSLFGTGGTYEQYF
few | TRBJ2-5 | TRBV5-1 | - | TGCGCCAGCAGCGGCGACAGGTTGGGGGAGACCCAGTACTTC | CASSGDRLGETQYF
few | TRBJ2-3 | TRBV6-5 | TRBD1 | TGTGCCAGCAGTTCACCCGGGACAGATCAAAATACGCAGTATTTT | CASSSPGTDQNTQYF
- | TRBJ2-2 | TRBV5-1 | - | TGCGCCAGCAGCGCTTCCGCGCGGGAGCTGTTTTTT | CASSASARELFF
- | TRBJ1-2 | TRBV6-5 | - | TGTGCCAGCAGTTATGACGGGACAAGCAACTTGTGGAGCTATGGCTACACCTTC | CASSYDGTSNLWSYGYTF
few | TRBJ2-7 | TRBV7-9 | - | TGTGCCAGCAGCTCAACAGGGACGGAGACGGAGCAGTACTTC | CASSSTGTETEQYF
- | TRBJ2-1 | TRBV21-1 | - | TGTGCCAGCAGCAATGGAGTTTATGGGCCCGACAATGAGCAGTTCTTC | CASSNGVYGPDNEQFF
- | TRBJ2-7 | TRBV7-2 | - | TGTGCCAGCAGCCCCCCCACAGGCGAGCAGTACTTC | CASSPPTGEQYF
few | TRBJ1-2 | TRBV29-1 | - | TGCAGCGTTGTAGCGACAGGCGACTATGGCTACACCTTC | CSVVATGDYGYTF
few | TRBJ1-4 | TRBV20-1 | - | TGCAGTGCTAGCCCTCCCCCCGGGGGAGTTCTGGTAAAACTGTTTTTT | CSASPPPGGVLVKLFF
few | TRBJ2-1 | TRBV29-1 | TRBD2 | TGCAGCGGGGGACGGGGAGCGGGAGAGGCCGGAGGTGAGCAGTTCTTC | CSGGRGAGEAGGEQFF
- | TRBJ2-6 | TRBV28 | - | TGTGCCAGCAGTTTCAGGGGTTACTCTGGGGCCAACGGCCTGACTTTC | CASSFRGYSGANGLTF
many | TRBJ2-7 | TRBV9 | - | TGTGCCAGCAGCGTTCAGCCCTCCCAGGACGGGGAGCAGTACTTC | CASSVQPSQDGEQYF
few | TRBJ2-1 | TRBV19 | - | TGTGCCAGTAGTATTGGGGCGTCCCCTAGCCGGTATGAGCAGTTCTTC | CASSIGASPSRYEQFF
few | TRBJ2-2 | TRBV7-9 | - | TGTGCCAGCAGTCGGGCAGGGGACACCGGGGAGCTGTTTTTT | CASSRAGDTGELFF